The 14 T cell receptor beta chains listed next were all sequenced from one sample in a study of tumor-infiltrating lymphocytes in oesophageal squamous cell carcinoma. TCRdb redid the calling of the PCR reads with MiXCR, one entry per CDR3 protein. This sample yields 15,000 to 17,000 distinct CDR3 sequences, of which approximately 54% are seen a single time; around two fifths belongs to the top ten. Sequencing input: esophageal tumor tissue. All receptors derive from a female donor with esophageal squamous cell carcinoma.

This clonotype was seen many times. The rearrangement joins TRBV5-8 to TRBJ2-7; 8 bases fit TRBD1. Germline trimming cut 0 bases from V and 3 bases from J; bases unmatched to any gene: 5. The CDR3 contains 15 residues. Per the germline V gene, CDR1 is SGHTS and CDR2 is YDEGEE. The CDR3 here is CASSLASGTGYEQYF. The CDR3, as DNA: TGTGCCAGCAGCTTGGCATCAGGGACAGGCTACGAGCAGTACTTC.

This clonotype showed up just a few times. The chain joins TRBV19 to TRBJ1-5; D call uncertain. CDR3 length: 13 residues. Germline assignment: CDR1 LNHDA and CDR2 SQIVND (reference sequence). V was clipped by 1 base and J by 4 bases, with 5 bases between them. As DNA, the CDR3 is TGTGCCAGTAGTATAGCGGGGAATCAGCCCCAGCATTTT. This translates into CASSIAGNQPQHF.

This clonotype was observed a few times. This chain joins TRBV4-1 and TRBJ2-2; D may be TRBD1 (5 bases). Trimming cost V 0 bases and J 6 bases, with 11 bases left between them. Germline assignment: CDR1 MGHRA and CDR2 YSYEKL. This CDR3 is built from 15 residues. Here the CDR3 DNA reads TGCGCCAGCAGCCAAGAGCAGGGTCTCGCCGGGGAGCTGTTTTTT. Its translation: CASSQEQGLAGELFF.

The chain couples TRBV24-1 to TRBJ2-3, with TRBD2 identical over 12 bases. The CDR3 sequence is 16 residues long. Germline CDR1 and CDR2: KGHDR and SFDVKD. The V segment lost 6 bases and the J segment 1 base; nucleotides outside the gene matches: 4. The CDR3 loop is CATSTRLAGGTDTQYF. DNA for the CDR3: TGTGCCACCAGTACCCGACTAGCGGGAGGCACAGATACGCAGTATTTT.

Only a few counts were recorded for this clonotype. A much larger clone lies a single base off, so this may be a read error. The CDR3 does not close with the conserved phenylalanine or tryptophan, likely indicating a read error. The chain links TRBV4-1 to TRBJ2-7; TRBD2 agrees at 8 bases. Germline CDR1 and CDR2: MGHRA and YSYEKL. Trimming took 0 bases from V and 0 from J; bases not matched to a gene: 4. This CDR3 spans 16 amino acids. The CDR3 loop is CASSQETSARSYEQYL. The CDR3 nucleotides read TGCGCCAGCAGCCAAGAGACTAGCGCGCGCTCCTACGAGCAGTACTTA.

This clonotype was observed a handful of times. The conserved phenylalanine or tryptophan normally closing the CDR3 is absent here, so this likely arose from a read error. No DNA is shown, since the ends of the CDR3 on it are uncertain; the CDR3 is the one TCRdb lists. The rearrangement uses TRBV18 and TRBJ2-7; whether TRBD2, the table's D call, matches the DNA was not checked. The CDR3 is 17 amino acids long, termini counted. The V gene's germline CDR1 is KGHSH and CDR2 LQKENI. CDR3 sequence reads: CASSPNGNAYYGYTFGS.

This clonotype has more than one count but fewer than ten. The rearrangement joins TRBV7-9 to TRBJ2-1, with 9 bases identical to TRBD1. CDR3 length: 18 amino acids. With 4 bases clipped from V and 10 bases from J, the junction kept 20 bases outside the gene matches. CDR1 SEHNR and CDR2 FQNEAQ come from the germline V gene (reference sequence). CDR3 region: CASSSTLGGTGTGGEQFF. The CDR3 DNA sequence: TGTGCCAGCAGCTCCACCCTCGGTGGGACAGGGACAGGAGGGGAGCAGTTCTTC. Filled out from reference TRBV7-9 and TRBJ2-1, the complete variable domain reads DTGVSQNPRHKITKRGQNVTFRCDPISEHNRLYWYRQTLGQGPEFLTYFQNEAQLEKSRLLSDRFSAERPKGSFSTLEIQRTEQGDSAMYLCASSSTLGGTGTGGEQFFGPGTRLTVL.

This chain connects TRBV12-3 or TRBV12-4 to TRBJ2-1; the match to TRBD2 covers 7 bases. CDR3 length: 15 residues. After removal of 3 bases from V and 1 base from J, the junction contained 3 bases not matched to a gene. The CDR3 loop reads CASSLGSGSYNEQFF. The CDR3, as DNA: TGTGCCAGCAGTTTGGGTAGCGGGTCCTACAATGAGCAGTTCTTC.

The chain carries TRBV19 and TRBJ1-4; the D is unclear. The germline V and J ends were trimmed by 5 bases and 5 bases, with 18 bases remaining between them. There are 16 residues in the CDR3. Germline assignment: CDR1 LNHDA and CDR2 SQIVND (reference sequence). In DNA, the CDR3 is TGTGCCAGTAGTGATGTTCCGTATAGATCGAATGAAAAACTGTTTTTT. This encodes CASSDVPYRSNEKLFF.

This clonotype was seen only a few times. The CDR3 DNA follows: TGTGCCAGCAGCTTAGGCTGGACAGGGAGTAATACGCAGTATTTT. Translating gives CASSLGWTGSNTQYF. The chain uses TRBV11-1 and TRBJ2-3, with TRBD1 matching 8 bases. CDR3 length: 15 residues. Germline CDR1 is SGHAT and CDR2 is FQDESV (reference sequence). J gave up 7 bases and V 1 base, and 7 bases lay outside the gene matches.

Ten or more counts support this clonotype. This chain links TRBV11-2 with TRBJ1-1; the D gene is possibly TRBD1 (6 bases). This CDR3 region has 12 residues. Looked up from germline, CDR1 is SGHAT and CDR2 is FQNNGV. In DNA form, the CDR3 reads TGTGCACCAAGAGGCAGGGGCACTGAAGCTTTCTTT. Protein product: CAPRGRGTEAFF.

The rearrangement uses TRBV7-2 and TRBJ2-5, with 10 nucleotides matching TRBD1. V gave up 5 bases and J gave up 7 bases; unmatched junction bases: 10. Germline V gene lookup returns CDR1 SGHTA and CDR2 FQGNSA. The CDR3 sequence is 15 residues long. The CDR3 bases are TGTGCCAGCAGCGGAGGGACAGGGGTTCGGGGGACCCAGTACTTC. Residues: CASSGGTGVRGTQYF.

The chain combines TRBV7-6 with TRBJ2-3; D gene ambiguous. The CDR3 is 14 amino acids. V was cut by 1 base and J by 0 bases, with 5 bases left in between. Germline V lookup: CDR1 SGHVS, CDR2 FNYEAQ. The CDR3 region is CASSLVPSTDTQYF. Here the CDR3 DNA reads TGTGCCAGCAGCTTAGTCCCGAGCACAGATACGCAGTATTTT.

The chain couples TRBV12-3 or TRBV12-4 to TRBJ1-2, with D unresolved. The CDR3 is 16 amino acids. Trimming left V 4 bases short and J 3 bases short, with 18 bases between. Written as DNA, the CDR3 is TGTGCCAGCAGTTGGTCCGGGCAGATAACGGACTATGGCTACACCTTC. As protein: CASSWSGQITDYGYTF.